The T cell receptor beta chain under discussion was sequenced for a study of vaccination and CD4 T cells after COVID-19. Overall study context: Post-vaccine sampling followed dose two by a median 72 days (range 14 to 241). Samples from a few convalescent patients were taken at day 14 and days 161 to 241 post-vaccination. Study results and caveats: The study sampled relatively few convalescent patients and omitted early post-infection timepoints.

This clonotype has just a few counts. Its antigen remains unidentified. From the PCR reads, TCRdb called clonotypes with MiXCR, one entry per CDR3 protein. The table has more than 35,000 distinct CDR3 sequences, approximately 40% seen once; the top ten hold about 5.3%. Time point described: late sampling 161 to 241 days after vaccination in a few convalescent patients. Recorded positive PCR dates fall between March and December 2020, preceding US Alpha, Beta and Delta variants. V lost 0 bases and J lost 0, with 6 bases in between. Germline V gene data show CDR1 as MNHEY and CDR2 as SVGAGI. This CDR3 spans 16 amino acids.

The sample was CD4+ T cells from blood, taken about 7 months after SARS-CoV-2 vaccination. The chain employs TRBV6-5 and TRBJ2-6; D is ambiguous. This sequence originates from a human donor who had recovered from COVID-19. The CDR3 bases are TGTGCCAGCAGTTACTCCCAGACCTCTGGGGCCAACGTCCTGACTTTC. As protein: CASSYSQTSGANVLTF.